This paragraph reports one TCR beta chain. Its antigen remains undetermined. No qualities accompany the bases; no much larger clone lies one base away. From the germline V gene, CDR1 is MNHEY and CDR2 is SVGAGI. CDR3 length: 14 amino acids, cysteine to phenylalanine. Only the CDR3 portion is preserved as DNA: 42 bases, with reading frame beginning at the first base. V lost 5 bases and J lost 8 bases, and the count of bases not matched to a germline gene is 3. These data originate in a study of blood T cell repertoires in COVID-19 (dated by TCRdb to 2020 to 2021). Study-level background: Samples from collaborators originated in the United States, Italy and Spain and spanned both the acute and convalescent phases of COVID-19. The prospective study material was composed of cDNA or gDNA derived from T cells, B-cell-depleted T cells, or PBMCs. Deeply sampled blood TCRbeta repertoires from subjects exposed to, actively infected with, or recovered from COVID-19 were included in the dataset. The repertoires were released in a freely available public database intended as a resource for research on the immune response to SARS-CoV-2. Samples came from the ongoing ImmuneRACE study (first 160 participants) plus 1,254 subjects from 6 global collaborators. Sample metadata almost always included a de-identified subject ID, COVID-19 status, age in years and sex. Where available, HLA class I and class II types were obtained from metadata supplied by the sample provider rather than from assay-based typing. What the authors observed across the whole study: How much clinical and demographic metadata was included differed by source and by participant, and the metadata was provided uncurated.

Another Seattle source contributed samples from volunteer blood donors who had recovered from COVID-19. Each collaborating institution followed its own protocols to collect whole blood in K2EDTA tubes. For TCRbeta analysis, collaborators shipped samples as frozen whole blood, isolated PBMCs, or DNA extracted from either of those sample types. TCRbeta CDR3 regions were amplified from genomic DNA using the immunoSEQ Assay, a bias-controlled multiplex PCR. The paper's processing steps were these. The number of nucleated cells in each sample was estimated by amplification of reference gene primers within the assay. To quantify the absolute abundance of each unique TCRbeta CDR3 rearrangement, sequence reads were collapsed and filtered. Productive Simpson clonality was computed per sample as the square root of Simpson's diversity index over productive rearrangements. Sourced from immuneACCESS, this table was stored by TCRdb with only in-frame sequences that have V and J called. A share of the clones is absent; for the studies checked, an unresolved V gene accounts for under half, and the remainder has no known explanation. V and J calls plus clone size are reproduced from that table; the DNA served to infer D and trimming. The sample includes about 250,000 clones, with 70% to 90% observed a single time. The ten largest account for 2.1% of the sample.

The sequence joins TRBV6-5 to TRBJ2-1, with 13 bases in between that match TRBD2. This sequence was found in a woman aged 40 to 55 who had recovered from COVID-19. The source material was peripheral blood. The DNA sequence reads TGTGCCAGCAGTCGACTAGCGGGAGGTTATGAGCAGTTCTTC. Its amino acids are CASSRLAGGYEQFF.